This TCR beta chain emerged from a study of T cell repertoires in cytomegalovirus infection. On the study more broadly: As its CMV epitopes, the study selected recently identified HLA-C-restricted and well-studied HLA-B-restricted targets. Indications of both CMV infection and matching HLA type were provided by public TCR beta signatures.

TCRdb reprocessed the reads with MiXCR, giving one entry per CDR3 protein. The repertoire holds approximately 350,000 distinct CDR3 sequences, about 35% seen once, with less than 15% in the top ten. Whole-study results and caveats: HLA-C-restricted CMV clonotypes gave the most frequent clonotype in two of eight donors. Pooled public TCR beta family frequency picked out CMV carriers with the relevant HLA.

Germline CDR1 reads DFQATT; CDR2 reads SNEGSKA (reference sequence). This CDR3 region has 17 residues. With V trimmed by 6 bases and J by 4 bases, 13 bases remained unmatched. Notes on this clonotype: Its antigen remains unidentified.

This clonotype originated in a human donor in good health (CMV status not recorded). Some clones in this sample may be carry-over from other donors' samples. The sample in question was cultured PBMCs, obtained from culture after CMV antigen stimulation. The J gene is TRBJ2-6, the V gene TRBV20-1; 9 positions match TRBD1. CDR3 sequence reads: CSAEPGQGLLGANVLTF. In DNA, the CDR3 is TGCAGTGCCGAACCGGGACAGGGCCTTTTAGGGGCCAACGTCCTGACTTTC.